The 5 T cell receptor beta chains in this list originate from one sample, sequenced in a study of CD8 T cells in ankylosing spondylitis. TCRdb analysed the 5' RACE reads with MiXCR anew, one entry per CDR3 protein. The data show roughly 180,000 distinct CDR3 sequences, 11% seen once. Sequencing was performed on blood, either unsorted or a sorted T cell fraction (not recorded which). Every receptor here comes from a male donor with ankylosing spondylitis or in good health (not recorded which).

The chain recombines TRBV5-6 with TRBJ1-5; no clear D. The V end was cut by 3 bases, the J end by 2 bases, with 9 bases between. Germline V gene sequence: CDR1 SGHDT, CDR2 YYEEEE. This CDR3 is 14 amino acids long. CDR3 region: CASSSTRGNQPQHF. DNA for the CDR3: TGTGCCAGCAGCTCGACCCGCGGCAATCAGCCCCAGCATTTT.

This clonotype was recorded many times. Here the CDR3 reads CASRNRGALASTDTQYF. The CDR3 DNA reads TGTGCCAGCAGGAACAGGGGAGCACTAGCAAGCACAGATACGCAGTATTTT. This sequence joins TRBV27 and TRBJ2-3; perhaps TRBD1 as D (7 bases). CDR1 is MNHEY and CDR2 is SMNVEV in the germline V gene (reference sequence). CDR3 length: 17 residues. V was clipped by 6 bases and J by 0 bases, with 19 bases between them.

This clonotype was seen repeatedly, ten times or more. The rearrangement links TRBV20-1 to TRBJ1-2, with D uncertain. The CDR3 consists of 14 residues. Germline-derived CDR1 and CDR2 are DFQATT and SNEGSKA (reference sequence). Trimming took off 3 bases at V and 0 bases at J, with 11 bases between the two ends. The CDR3 DNA is TGCAGTGCTAGTTTAGCGAGAGCTAACTATGGCTACACCTTC. Protein product: CSASLARANYGYTF.

This clonotype was picked up many times. The V call is TRBV9, the J call TRBJ2-1; TRBD1 agrees at 7 bases. With V trimmed by 4 bases and J by 3 bases, 10 bases remained unmatched. Germline assignment: CDR1 SGDLS and CDR2 YYNGEE. The CDR3 runs 16 residues. CDR3 amino acids: CASSPRQGEYYNEQFF. CDR3 nucleotides: TGTGCCAGCAGCCCTCGACAGGGCGAATACTACAATGAGCAGTTCTTC.

This clonotype showed up many times. This chain connects TRBV3-1 to TRBJ2-5; TRBD2 matches at 7 bases. The CDR3 contains 15 residues. Unmatched junction bases numbered 6, after V lost 0 bases and J lost 5 bases. The germline gives CDR1 LGHDT, CDR2 YNNKEL (reference sequence). CDR3 DNA: TGTGCCAGCAGCCAAGAGCAGGGAGGGGTGGAGACCCAGTACTTC. This sequence encodes CASSQEQGGVETQYF.